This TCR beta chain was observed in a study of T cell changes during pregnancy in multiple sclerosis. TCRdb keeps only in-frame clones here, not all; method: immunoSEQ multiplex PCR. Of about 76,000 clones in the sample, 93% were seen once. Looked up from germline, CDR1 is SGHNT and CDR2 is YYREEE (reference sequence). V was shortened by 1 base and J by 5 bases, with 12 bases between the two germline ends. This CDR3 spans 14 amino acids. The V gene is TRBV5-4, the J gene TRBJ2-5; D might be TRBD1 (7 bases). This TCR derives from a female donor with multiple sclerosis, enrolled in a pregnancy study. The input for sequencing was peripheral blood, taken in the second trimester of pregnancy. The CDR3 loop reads CASSLQGEEETQYF. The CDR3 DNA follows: TGTGCCAGCAGCTTGCAGGGGGAGGAGGAGACCCAGTACTTC.